The 12 T cell receptor beta chains below were found in one sample sequenced in a study of response to subunit inactivated influenza vaccine. TCRdb recomputed calls from the RT-PCR reads with MiXCR, one row per CDR3 protein. Among around 710,000 distinct CDR3 sequences, approximately 15% were seen once, and the ten largest hold less than 9%. Material: PBMCs from blood, obtained approximately 15 days before vaccination. The receptors come from a man aged 50 to 59 who received an inactivated influenza vaccine.

This chain joins TRBV11-1 and TRBJ2-3; 9 bases are a match to TRBD1. V lost 2 bases and J lost 3; bases outside the gene matches: 15. The CDR3 runs 19 residues. Germline V gives CDR1 SGHAT, CDR2 FQDESV (reference sequence). The CDR3 nucleotides read TGTGCCAGCAGCTTAACCGGGACAGGGAAAGCGAGGGGGACAGATACGCAGTATTTT. It codes for CASSLTGTGKARGTDTQYF.

This clonotype was observed a handful of times. The chain joins TRBV12-3 or TRBV12-4 to TRBJ2-1, with D possibly TRBD2 on 6 matching bases. V was shortened by 6 bases and J by 1 base, with 13 bases between the two germline ends. The length of the CDR3 is 15 residues. The CDR3 loop is CASRLVGGSYNEQFF. CDR3 DNA sequence: TGTGCCAGCAGGTTGGTGGGGGGTTCCTACAATGAGCAGTTCTTC.

The chain carries TRBV7-3 and TRBJ2-1; no clear D. The CDR3 contains 14 residues. Germline CDR1 reads SGHTA; CDR2 reads FQGTGA. V was pared by 2 bases and J by 3 bases, with 8 bases between. In nucleotides, the CDR3 is TGTGCCAGCAGCTTACAACCAGGCTACAATGAGCAGTTCTTC. Amino acid sequence: CASSLQPGYNEQFF. Full variable domain (remainder filled in from reference TRBV7-3 and TRBJ2-1): GAGVSQTPSNKVTEKGKYVELRCDPISGHTALYWYRQSLGQGPEFLIYFQGTGAADDSGLPNDRFFAVRPEGSVSTLKIQRTERGDSAVYLCASSLQPGYNEQFFGPGTRLTVL.

The gene calls are TRBV18 and TRBJ2-7, with 8 bases that match TRBD1. The CDR3 sequence is 14 residues long. Looked up from germline, CDR1 is KGHSH and CDR2 is LQKENI. After removal of 2 bases from V and 7 bases from J, the junction contained 7 bases not matched to a gene. DNA of the CDR3: TGTGCCAGCTCACCATCACAGGGGGTTGGGGAGCAGTACTTC. Translating it yields CASSPSQGVGEQYF.

This clonotype was seen more than once but under ten times. V gene TRBV4-3 combines with J gene TRBJ2-7, with 14 bases identical to TRBD2. There are 16 residues in the CDR3. Trimming removed 0 bases from V and 7 bases from J; junction bases left unmatched: 5. Germline V gene sequence: CDR1 LGHNA, CDR2 YSLEER. CDR3 nucleotide sequence: TGCGCCAGCAGCCAAGATGGGACTAGCGGGAGTAAAGAGCAGTACTTC. Amino acid sequence: CASSQDGTSGSKEQYF.

Written as DNA, the CDR3 is TGTGCCAGCACCCTGAGGCGGACTAACCAAGAGACCCAGTACTTC. Amino acids: CASTLRRTNQETQYF. V gene TRBV2 combines with J gene TRBJ2-5, with D maybe TRBD2 (6 bases). Germline assignment: CDR1 SNHLY and CDR2 FYNNEI. The ends were cut back, 7 bases at V and 0 bases at J, with 15 bases in the middle. This CDR3 comprises 15 residues.

Only a few counts were recorded for this clonotype. The chain carries TRBV3-1 and TRBJ2-7, with a weak D call TRBD2 (6 bases). Germline CDR1 is LGHDT and CDR2 is YNNKEL (reference sequence). CDR3 size: 13 residues. V was clipped by 1 base and J by 6 bases, with 10 bases between them. This chain's CDR3 is CASSQGGGLEQYF. CDR3 in DNA: TGTGCCAGCAGCCAAGGGGGAGGTCTCGAGCAGTACTTC.

The gene calls are TRBV6-5 and TRBJ1-3, with D hard to call. Trimming stripped 2 bases from V and 3 bases from J, with 8 bases between. The germline gives CDR1 MNHEY, CDR2 SVGAGI. This CDR3 has 14 residues. The CDR3 nucleotides read TGTGCCAGCAGTTACCTAGGAGGTGGAAACACCATATATTTT. Protein sequence: CASSYLGGGNTIYF.

This chain joins TRBV20-1 and TRBJ2-6; tentatively, D is TRBD1 or TRBD2 (5 bases each). Looked up from germline, CDR1 is DFQATT and CDR2 is SNEGSKA (reference sequence). The CDR3 is 16 amino acids. Trimming pared 1 base from V and 2 bases from J, leaving 12 bases between. The CDR3 DNA sequence: TGCAGTGCTAGAGTAGGGACGCAAGCTGGGGCCAACGTCCTGACTTTC. It translates to CSARVGTQAGANVLTF.

In this sample, this clonotype turned up a few times. The chain couples TRBV5-5 to TRBJ2-1; D is perhaps TRBD1 (6 bases). Germline lookup yields CDR1 SGHKS and CDR2 YYEKEE (reference sequence). The CDR3 spans 17 residues. V was cut by 4 bases and J by 4 bases, with 21 bases left in between. The CDR3 bases are TGTGCCAGCAGCACTGACCCGGCCCCAAGGGGGTACAATGAGCAGTTCTTC. Residues: CASSTDPAPRGYNEQFF.

The table lists this clonotype with a few counts. The chain has TRBV11-2 and TRBJ2-3, with 11 positions matching TRBD2. The trim removed 3 bases at V and 6 bases at J, leaving 11 bases unmatched. Germline CDR1 and CDR2: SGHAT and FQNNGV. The CDR3 spans 17 residues. Here the CDR3 reads CASSFLVTSGARDTQYF. CDR3 coding DNA: TGTGCCAGCAGCTTCCTTGTGACTAGCGGGGCCCGCGATACGCAGTATTTT.

J is TRBJ2-3 and V is TRBV11-1; 12 nucleotides align to TRBD2. The CDR3 is made up of 21 amino acids. The germline gives CDR1 SGHAT, CDR2 FQDESV (reference sequence). Unmatched junction bases numbered 16, after V lost 3 bases and J lost 0 bases. CDR3 amino acids: CASSFLPVRLAGDPSTDTQYF. The DNA of the CDR3 is TGTGCCAGCAGCTTCCTACCTGTCCGACTAGCGGGGGACCCTAGCACAGATACGCAGTATTTT. Combining the CDR3 with reference TRBV11-1 and TRBJ2-3 gives the whole variable domain EAEVAQSPRYKITEKSQAVAFWCDPISGHATLYWYRQILGQGPELLVQFQDESVVDDSQLPKDRFSAERLKGVDSTLKIQPAELGDSAMYLCASSFLPVRLAGDPSTDTQYFGPGTRLTVL.